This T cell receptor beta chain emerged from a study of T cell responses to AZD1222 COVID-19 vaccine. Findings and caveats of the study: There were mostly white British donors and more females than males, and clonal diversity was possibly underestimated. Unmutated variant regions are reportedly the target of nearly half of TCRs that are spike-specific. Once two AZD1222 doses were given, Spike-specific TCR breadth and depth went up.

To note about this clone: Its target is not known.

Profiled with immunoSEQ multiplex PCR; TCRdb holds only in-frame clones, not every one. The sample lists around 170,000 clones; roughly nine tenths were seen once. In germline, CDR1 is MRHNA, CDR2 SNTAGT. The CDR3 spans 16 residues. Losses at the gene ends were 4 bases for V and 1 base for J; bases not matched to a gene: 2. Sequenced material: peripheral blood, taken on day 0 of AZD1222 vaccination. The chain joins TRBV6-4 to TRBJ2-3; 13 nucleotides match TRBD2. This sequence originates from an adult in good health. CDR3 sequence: CASSAGLAGGTDTQYF. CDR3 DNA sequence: TGTGCCAGCAGTGCCGGACTAGCGGGGGGCACAGATACGCAGTATTTT.